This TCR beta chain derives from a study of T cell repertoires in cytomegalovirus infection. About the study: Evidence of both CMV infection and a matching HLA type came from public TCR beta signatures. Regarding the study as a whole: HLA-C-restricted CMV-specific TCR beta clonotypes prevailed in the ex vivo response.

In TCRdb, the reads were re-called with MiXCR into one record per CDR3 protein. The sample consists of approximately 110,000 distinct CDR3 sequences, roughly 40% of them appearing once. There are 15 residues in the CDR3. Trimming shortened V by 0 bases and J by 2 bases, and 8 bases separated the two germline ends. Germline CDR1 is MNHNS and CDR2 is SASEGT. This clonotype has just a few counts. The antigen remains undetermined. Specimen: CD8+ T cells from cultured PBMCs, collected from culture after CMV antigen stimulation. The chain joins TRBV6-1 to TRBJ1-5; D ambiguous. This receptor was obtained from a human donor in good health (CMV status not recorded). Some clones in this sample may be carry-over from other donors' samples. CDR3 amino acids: CASSEAIQGNQPQHF. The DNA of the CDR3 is TGTGCCAGCAGTGAAGCGATTCAGGGCAATCAGCCCCAGCATTTT.